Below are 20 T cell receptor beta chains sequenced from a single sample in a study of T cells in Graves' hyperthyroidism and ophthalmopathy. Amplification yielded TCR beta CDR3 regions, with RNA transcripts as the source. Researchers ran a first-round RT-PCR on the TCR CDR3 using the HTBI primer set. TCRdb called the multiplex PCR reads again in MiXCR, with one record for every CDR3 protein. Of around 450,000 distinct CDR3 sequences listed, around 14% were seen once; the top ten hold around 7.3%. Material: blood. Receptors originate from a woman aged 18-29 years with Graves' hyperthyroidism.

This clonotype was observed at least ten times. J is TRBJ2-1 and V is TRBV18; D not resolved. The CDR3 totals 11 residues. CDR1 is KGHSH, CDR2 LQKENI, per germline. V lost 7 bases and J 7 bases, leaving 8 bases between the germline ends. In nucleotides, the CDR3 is TGTGCCAGCTTAGAAGGAAATGAGCAGTTCTTC. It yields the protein CASLEGNEQFF.

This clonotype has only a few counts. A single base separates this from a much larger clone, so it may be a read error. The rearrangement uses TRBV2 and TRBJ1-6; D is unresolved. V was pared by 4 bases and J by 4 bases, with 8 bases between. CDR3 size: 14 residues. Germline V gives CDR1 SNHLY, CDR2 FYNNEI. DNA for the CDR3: TGTGCCAGCAGTGTTCTGCCTTATAATTCACCCCTCCACTTT. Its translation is CASSVLPYNSPLHF.

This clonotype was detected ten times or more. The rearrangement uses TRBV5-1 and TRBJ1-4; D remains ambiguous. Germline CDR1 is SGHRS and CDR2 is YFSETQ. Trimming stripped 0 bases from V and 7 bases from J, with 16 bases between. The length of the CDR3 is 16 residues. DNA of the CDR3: TGCGCCAGCAGCTTGGCCCCCCTCCTGTCCCCTGAAAAACTGTTTTTT. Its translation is CASSLAPLLSPEKLFF.

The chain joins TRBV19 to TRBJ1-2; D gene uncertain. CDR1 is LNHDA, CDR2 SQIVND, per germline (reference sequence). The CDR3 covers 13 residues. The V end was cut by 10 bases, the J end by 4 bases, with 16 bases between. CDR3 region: CATRGGGSYGYTF. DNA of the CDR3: TGTGCCACTCGAGGCGGAGGATCCTATGGCTACACCTTC.

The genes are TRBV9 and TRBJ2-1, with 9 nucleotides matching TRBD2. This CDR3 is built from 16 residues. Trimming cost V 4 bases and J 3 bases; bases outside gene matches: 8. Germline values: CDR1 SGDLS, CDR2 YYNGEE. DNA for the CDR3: TGTGCCAGCAGCCTTAGAGCGGGAGGTAGCTACAATGAGCAGTTCTTC. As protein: CASSLRAGGSYNEQFF.

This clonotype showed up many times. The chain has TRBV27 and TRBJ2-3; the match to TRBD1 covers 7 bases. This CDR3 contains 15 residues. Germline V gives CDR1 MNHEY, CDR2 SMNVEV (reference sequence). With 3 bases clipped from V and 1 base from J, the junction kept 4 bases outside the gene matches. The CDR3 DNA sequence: TGTGCCAGCAGTTTTGTTGGACAGGGCACAGATACGCAGTATTTT. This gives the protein CASSFVGQGTDTQYF.

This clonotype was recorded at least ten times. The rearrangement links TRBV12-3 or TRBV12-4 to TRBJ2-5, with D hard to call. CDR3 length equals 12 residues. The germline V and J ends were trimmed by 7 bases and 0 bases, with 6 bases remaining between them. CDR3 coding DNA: TGTGCCAGCACCGCCGACCAAGAGACCCAGTACTTC. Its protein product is CASTADQETQYF.

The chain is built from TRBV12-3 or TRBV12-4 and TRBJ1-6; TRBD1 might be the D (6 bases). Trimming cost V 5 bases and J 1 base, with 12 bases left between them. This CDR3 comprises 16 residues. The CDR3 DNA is TGTGCCAGCAGTAACAGGGTTGCGTCCTATAATTCACCCCTCCACTTT. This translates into CASSNRVASYNSPLHF.

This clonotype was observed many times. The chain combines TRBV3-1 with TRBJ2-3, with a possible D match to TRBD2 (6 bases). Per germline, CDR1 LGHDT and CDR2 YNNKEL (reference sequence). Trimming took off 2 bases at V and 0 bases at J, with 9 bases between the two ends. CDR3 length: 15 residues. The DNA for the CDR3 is TGTGCCAGCAGCCAACTCAGCGGGAGCACAGATACGCAGTATTTT. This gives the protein CASSQLSGSTDTQYF.

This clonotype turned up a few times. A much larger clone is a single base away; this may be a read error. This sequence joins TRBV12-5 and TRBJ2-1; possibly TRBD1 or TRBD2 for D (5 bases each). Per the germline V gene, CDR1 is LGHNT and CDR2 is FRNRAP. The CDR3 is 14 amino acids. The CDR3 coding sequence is TGTGCTAGTGTGAGGGGCGCCCTGTACAATGAGCAGCTCTTC. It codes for CASVRGALYNEQLF. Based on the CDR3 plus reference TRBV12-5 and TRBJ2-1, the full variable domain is DARVTQTPRHKVTEMGQEVTMRCQPILGHNTVFWYRQTMMQGLELLAYFRNRAPLDDSGMPKDRFSAEMPDATLATLKIQPSEPRDSAVYFCASVRGALYNEQLFGPGTRLTVL.

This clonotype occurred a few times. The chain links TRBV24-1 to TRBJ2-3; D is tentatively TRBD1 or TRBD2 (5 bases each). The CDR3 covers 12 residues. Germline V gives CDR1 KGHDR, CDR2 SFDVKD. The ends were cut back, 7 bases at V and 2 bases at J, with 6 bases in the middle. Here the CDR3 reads CATRGDTDTQYF. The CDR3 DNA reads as TGTGCCACCAGGGGGGACACAGATACGCAGTATTTT.

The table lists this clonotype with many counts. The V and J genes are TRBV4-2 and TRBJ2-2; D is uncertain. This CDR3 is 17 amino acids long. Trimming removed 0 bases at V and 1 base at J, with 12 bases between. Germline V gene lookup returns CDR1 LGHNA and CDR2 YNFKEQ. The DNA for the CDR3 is TGTGCCAGCAGCCAAGATCCGTCCGGATGGAACACCGGGGAGCTGTTTTTT. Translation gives CASSQDPSGWNTGELFF.

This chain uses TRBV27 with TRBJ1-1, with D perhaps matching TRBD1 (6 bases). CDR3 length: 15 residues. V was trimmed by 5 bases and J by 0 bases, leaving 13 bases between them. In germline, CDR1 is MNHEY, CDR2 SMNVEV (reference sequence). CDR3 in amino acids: CASSPNRALNTEAFF. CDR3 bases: TGTGCCAGCAGTCCTAACAGGGCTTTGAACACTGAAGCTTTCTTT.

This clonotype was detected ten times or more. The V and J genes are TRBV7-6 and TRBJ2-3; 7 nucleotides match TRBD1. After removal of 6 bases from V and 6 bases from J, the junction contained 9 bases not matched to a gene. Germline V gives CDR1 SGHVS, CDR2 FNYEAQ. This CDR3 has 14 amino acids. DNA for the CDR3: TGTGCCAGCAGGGGTACAGGGGAGAGGGATACGCAGTATTTT. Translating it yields CASRGTGERDTQYF. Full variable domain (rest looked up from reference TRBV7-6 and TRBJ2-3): GAGVSQSPRYKVTKRGQDVALRCDPISGHVSLYWYRQALGQGPEFLTYFNYEAQQDKSGLPNDRFSAERPEGSISTLTIQRTEQRDSAMYRCASRGTGERDTQYFGPGTRLTVL.

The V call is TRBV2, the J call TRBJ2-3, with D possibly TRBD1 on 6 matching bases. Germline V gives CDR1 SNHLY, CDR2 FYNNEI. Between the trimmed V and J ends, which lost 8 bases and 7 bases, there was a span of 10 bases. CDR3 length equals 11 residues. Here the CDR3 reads CASRTEYTQYF. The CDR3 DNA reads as TGTGCCAGCCGGACAGAATATACGCAGTATTTT.

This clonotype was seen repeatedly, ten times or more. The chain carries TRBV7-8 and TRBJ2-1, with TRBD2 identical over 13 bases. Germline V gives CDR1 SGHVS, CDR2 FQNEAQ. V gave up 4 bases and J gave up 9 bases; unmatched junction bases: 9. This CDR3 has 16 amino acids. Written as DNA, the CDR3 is TGTGCCAGCAGCTCCACTAGCGGGGGGGCCTACCGTGAGCAGTTCTTC. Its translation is CASSSTSGGAYREQFF.

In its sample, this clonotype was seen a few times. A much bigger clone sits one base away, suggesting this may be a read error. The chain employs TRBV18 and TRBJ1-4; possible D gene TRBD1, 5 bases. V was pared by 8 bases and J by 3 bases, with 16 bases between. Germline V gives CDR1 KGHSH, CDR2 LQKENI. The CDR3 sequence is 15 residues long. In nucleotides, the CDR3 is TGTGCCAGCCCACGACTACAGGAATCTAATGAAAAACTGTTTTTT. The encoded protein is CASPRLQESNEKLFF.

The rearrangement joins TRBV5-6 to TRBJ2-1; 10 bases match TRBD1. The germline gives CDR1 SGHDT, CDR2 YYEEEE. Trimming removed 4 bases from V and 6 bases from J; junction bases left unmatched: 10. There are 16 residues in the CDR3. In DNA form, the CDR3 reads TGTGCCAGCAGCCGCTCCGGGACAGGGGATTTCAATGAGCAGTTCTTC. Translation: CASSRSGTGDFNEQFF.

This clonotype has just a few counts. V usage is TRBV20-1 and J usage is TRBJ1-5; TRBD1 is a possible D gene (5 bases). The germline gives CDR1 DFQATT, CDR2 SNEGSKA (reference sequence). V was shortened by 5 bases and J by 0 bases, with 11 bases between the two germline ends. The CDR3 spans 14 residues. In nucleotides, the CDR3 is TGCAGTGCTTTGAGGGGATATAGCAATCAGCCCCAGCATTTT. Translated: CSALRGYSNQPQHF.

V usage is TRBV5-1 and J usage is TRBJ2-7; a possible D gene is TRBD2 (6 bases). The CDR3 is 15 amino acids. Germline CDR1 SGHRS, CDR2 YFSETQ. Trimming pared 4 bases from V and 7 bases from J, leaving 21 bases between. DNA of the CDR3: TGCGCCAGCAGCCCCCAGGACTCGGGGGTCGAGGAGCAGTACTTC. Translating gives CASSPQDSGVEEQYF.